The entry that follows covers one TCR beta chain sequence. As yet, its antigen is unknown. Libraries were prepared by immunoSEQ multiplex PCR; TCRdb keeps only in-frame clonotypes and omits some of them. The table shows 200,000 to 250,000 clones, with nearly 80% occurring only once. The entry originates in a study of cytotoxic CD8 clonotypes in ibrutinib-treated CLL. Study information: It was after a median 12 months of treatment, range 6 to 36, that response samples were taken.

Findings of the study overall: On treatment, the uncommon public clonotypes contracted or remained stable. Baseline clonality, above age-matched healthy donor levels, tracked circulating CD8+ T-cell counts. Clonality climbed at ibrutinib response, then dropped toward baseline at progression.

This CDR3 has 14 residues. From germline, CDR1 is MNHEY and CDR2 SMNVEV (reference sequence). Trimming cost V 7 bases and J 1 base, with 13 bases left between them. The starting material was PBMCs, obtained after 12 months of ibrutinib treatment. This clonotype originated in a human donor with chronic lymphocytic leukemia. This rearrangement joins TRBV27 to TRBJ2-5, with D perhaps matching TRBD1 or TRBD2 (6 bases each). CDR3 nucleotides: TGTGCCAGCACTCGACTAGGGGGCCAAGAGACCCAGTACTTC. Amino acid sequence: CASTRLGGQETQYF.